The rows below give T cell receptor beta chains drawn from one sample of a study of blood T cells in healthy people across ages. In TCRdb, the 5' RACE reads were re-called with MiXCR into one record per CDR3 protein. The profile shows over 1,200,000 distinct CDR3 sequences, approximately 59% of them singletons. The sequencing input was blood. Source of these receptors: a man aged 18 to 30 in good health. CDR3s leave out the opening cysteine and the closing phenylalanine or tryptophan. Rows may omit the clone size; those that give it use once, few, many or a size class.

clone_size	j_call	v_call	cdr3_aa
.	TRBJ1-2	TRBV10-3	ALRDLTRDYGYT
.	TRBJ2-1	TRBV28	ASSADRGVSNEQF
.	TRBJ2-3	TRBV7-9	ASSFGDRGYADTQY
.	TRBJ2-1	TRBV27	ASRPSSSYNEQF
few	TRBJ1-2	TRBV10-3	AISEWTGDYGYT
.	TRBJ2-1	TRBV5-1	ASTRDGQDPFNEQF
.	TRBJ2-5	TRBV2	ASSEARPSGGAEETQY
.	TRBJ2-1	TRBV10-3	AISVGSPSYNEQF
.	TRBJ1-4	TRBV15	ATSRGGNEKLF
.	TRBJ1-4	TRBV19	ASGPRQGNEKLF
.	TRBJ2-5	TRBV4-3	ASSQTRQVEETQY
.	TRBJ2-1	TRBV6-2/TRBV6-3	ASTPGTSGGAGQF
few	TRBJ2-6	TRBV7-9	ASSLSISGANVLT
.	TRBJ1-5	TRBV4-1	ASSQGRGDGQPQH
.	TRBJ2-1	TRBV11-2	ASRIFGQARNEQF
.	TRBJ1-1	TRBV12-3/TRBV12-4	ASSWAGTNTEAF
.	TRBJ2-1	TRBV7-2	ASSYRTGTSGGRYNEQF
many	TRBJ2-3	TRBV6-6	ASTLTSARTDTQY
.	TRBJ2-3	TRBV11-2	ASSFWGGTKGSDTQY
.	TRBJ2-4	TRBV20-1	SAGLGGDIQY
.	TRBJ2-5	TRBV2	AREDSRGKGYQETQY
.	TRBJ2-1	TRBV20-1	SASSRGIDNEQF
few	TRBJ2-7	TRBV29-1	SVVDGYEQY
.	TRBJ2-7	TRBV7-9	ASTWDTFYEQY
.	.	TRBV10-3	ASSPGLVTHEQY
once	TRBJ2-1	TRBV6-2/TRBV6-3	ASSHFGGGSYNEQF
few	TRBJ2-3	TRBV10-1	ASSEKLPGETTDTQY
once	TRBJ1-1	TRBV2	ASSVRALSEAF
few	TRBJ2-7	TRBV29-1	SVELAFTEQY
few	TRBJ1-5	TRBV7-9	ASSLAGSQPQH
many	TRBJ1-5	TRBV12-3/TRBV12-4	ASRPTGINQPQH
.	TRBJ2-1	TRBV12-3/TRBV12-4	ASSRGLAGERNNEQF
.	TRBJ2-1	TRBV4-1	ASSHSGRNEQF
.	TRBJ2-7	TRBV29-1	SVAPGANVYEQY
few	TRBJ2-1	TRBV20-1	SAFSHPRGTYSYNEQF